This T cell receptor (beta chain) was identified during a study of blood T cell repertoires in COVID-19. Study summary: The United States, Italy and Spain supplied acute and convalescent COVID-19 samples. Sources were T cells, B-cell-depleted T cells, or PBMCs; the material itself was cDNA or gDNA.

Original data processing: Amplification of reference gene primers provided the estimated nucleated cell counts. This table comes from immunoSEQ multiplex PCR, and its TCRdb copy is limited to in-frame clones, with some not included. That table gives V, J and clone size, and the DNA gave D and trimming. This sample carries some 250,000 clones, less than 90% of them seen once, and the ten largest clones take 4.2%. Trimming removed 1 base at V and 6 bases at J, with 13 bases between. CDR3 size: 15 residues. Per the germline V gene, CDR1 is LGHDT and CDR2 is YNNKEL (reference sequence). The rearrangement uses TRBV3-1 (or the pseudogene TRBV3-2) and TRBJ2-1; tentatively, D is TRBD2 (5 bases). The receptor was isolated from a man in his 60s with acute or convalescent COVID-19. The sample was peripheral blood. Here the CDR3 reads CASSQGSLASNEQFF. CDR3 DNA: TGTGCCAGCAGCCAAGGCTCCCTAGCTTCCAATGAGCAGTTCTTC.